A selection of T cell receptor beta chains follows, all from one sample in a study of regulatory T cells in long-lasting Graves disease. Via MiXCR, TCRdb re-called the multiplex PCR reads, giving one row per CDR3 protein. The data contain about 290,000 distinct CDR3 sequences, 20% to 25% of them seen just once; the ten biggest clones take up about 61%. The specimen comprised peripheral blood mononuclear cells (PBMCs), sampled when the disease was refractory, from a patient treated with antithyroid drugs. Receptors were obtained from a female donor with Graves disease. The CDR3 runs from the conserved cysteine through the conserved F or W. D genes are given only for firm matches. Only some rows state a clone size, as once, few, many or a class for expanded clones.

D gene: TRBD1
V gene: TRBV5-1
J gene: TRBJ1-1
clone size: -
CDR3 protein: CASSWTGDNTEAFF
CDR3 DNA: TGCGCCAGCAGCTGGACAGGGGACAACACTGAAGCTTTCTTT

D gene: -
V gene: TRBV7-9
J gene: TRBJ2-1
clone size: -
CDR3 protein: CASSSPRSGGHSYNEQFF
CDR3 DNA: TGTGCCAGCAGCTCCCCCCGTTCGGGCGGGCACTCCTACAATGAGCAGTTCTTC

D gene: -
V gene: TRBV5-1
J gene: TRBJ1-4
clone size: few
CDR3 protein: CASRSSDGSDEKLFF
CDR3 DNA: TGCGCCAGCAGATCGTCGGACGGTTCTGATGAAAAACTGTTTTTT

D gene: TRBD2
V gene: TRBV2
J gene: TRBJ2-3
clone size: few
CDR3 protein: CASRTGTSDVDTQYF
CDR3 DNA: TGTGCCAGCAGAACCGGGACTAGCGATGTCGATACGCAGTATTTT

D gene: -
V gene: TRBV7-9
J gene: TRBJ1-1
clone size: few
CDR3 protein: CASSLGGELAEAFF
CDR3 DNA: TGTGCCAGCAGCTTGGGTGGGGAGTTGGCTGAAGCTTTCTTT

D gene: TRBD1
V gene: TRBV28
J gene: TRBJ1-2
clone size: few
CDR3 protein: CASSSLDRESSYGYTF
CDR3 DNA: TGTGCCAGCAGTTCCTTGGACAGGGAGTCGTCCTATGGCTACACCTTC

D gene: -
V gene: TRBV7-8
J gene: TRBJ1-4
clone size: many
CDR3 protein: CASSLRRGHNEKLFF
CDR3 DNA: TGTGCCAGCAGCTTACGCAGGGGCCATAATGAAAAACTGTTTTTT

D gene: -
V gene: TRBV5-1
J gene: TRBJ2-1
clone size: -
CDR3 protein: CASSLDSDTEQFF
CDR3 DNA: TGCGCCAGCAGTCTGGACAGTGACACGGAGCAGTTCTTC

D gene: TRBD1
V gene: TRBV7-9
J gene: TRBJ1-4
clone size: -
CDR3 protein: CASSRLQGITNEKLFF
CDR3 DNA: TGTGCCAGCAGCCGCTTACAGGGGATCACTAATGAAAAACTGTTTTTT

D gene: -
V gene: TRBV5-1
J gene: TRBJ2-5
clone size: -
CDR3 protein: CASSLPADQETQYF
CDR3 DNA: TGCGCCAGCAGCTTGCCAGCGGACCAAGAGACCCAGTACTTC

D gene: TRBD2
V gene: TRBV10-3
J gene: TRBJ2-7
clone size: -
CDR3 protein: CAISDREVSGEQYF
CDR3 DNA: TGTGCCATCAGTGATCGGGAGGTATCTGGGGAGCAGTACTTC